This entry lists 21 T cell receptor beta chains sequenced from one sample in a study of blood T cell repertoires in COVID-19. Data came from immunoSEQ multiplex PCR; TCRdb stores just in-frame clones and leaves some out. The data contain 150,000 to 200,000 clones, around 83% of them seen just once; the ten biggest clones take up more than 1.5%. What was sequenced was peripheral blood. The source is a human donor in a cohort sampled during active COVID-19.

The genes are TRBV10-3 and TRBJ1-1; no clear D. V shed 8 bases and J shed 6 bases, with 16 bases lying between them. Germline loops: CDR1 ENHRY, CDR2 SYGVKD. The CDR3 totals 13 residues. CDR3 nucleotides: TGTGCCATCGGGCAGGACTTGAGTTCTGAAGCTTTCTTT. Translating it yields CAIGQDLSSEAFF.

In nucleotides, the CDR3 is TGCGCCAGCAGCTTGGAAAGACAGCGTTACGAGCAGTACTTC. Translating gives CASSLERQRYEQYF. This chain uses TRBV5-1 with TRBJ2-7; D is perhaps TRBD1 (5 bases). The CDR3 has 14 residues. The V gene lost 0 bases and the J gene lost 4 bases, with 11 bases spanning the gap. The V gene's germline CDR1 is SGHRS and CDR2 YFSETQ.

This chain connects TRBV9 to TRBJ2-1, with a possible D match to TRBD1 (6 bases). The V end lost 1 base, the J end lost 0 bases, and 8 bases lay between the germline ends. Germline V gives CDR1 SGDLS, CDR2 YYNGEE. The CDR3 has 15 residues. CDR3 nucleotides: TGTGCCAGCAGCGTATCAGGGGCCTCCTACAATGAGCAGTTCTTC. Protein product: CASSVSGASYNEQFF.

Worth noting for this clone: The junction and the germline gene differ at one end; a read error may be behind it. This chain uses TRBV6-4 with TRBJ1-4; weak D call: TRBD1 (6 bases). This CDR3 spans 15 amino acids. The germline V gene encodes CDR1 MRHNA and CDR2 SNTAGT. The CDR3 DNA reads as TGTGCCAGCAGTGACCCTAGCAGGGGCAGGGGAAAAACTGTTTTT. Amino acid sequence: CASSDPSRGRGKTVF.

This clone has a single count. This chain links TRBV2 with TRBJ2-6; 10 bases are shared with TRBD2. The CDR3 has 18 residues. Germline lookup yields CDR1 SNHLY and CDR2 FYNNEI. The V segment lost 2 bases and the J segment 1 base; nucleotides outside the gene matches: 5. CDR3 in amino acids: CASSEWLAGASGANVLTF. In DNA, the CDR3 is TGTGCCAGCAGTGAATGGCTAGCGGGAGCATCTGGGGCCAACGTCCTGACTTTC.

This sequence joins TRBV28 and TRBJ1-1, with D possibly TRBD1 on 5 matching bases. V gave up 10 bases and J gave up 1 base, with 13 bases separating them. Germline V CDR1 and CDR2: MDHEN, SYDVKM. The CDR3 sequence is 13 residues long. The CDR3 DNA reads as TGTGCCATCCAGACAGCAACGAACACTGAAGCTTTCTTT. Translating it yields CAIQTATNTEAFF.

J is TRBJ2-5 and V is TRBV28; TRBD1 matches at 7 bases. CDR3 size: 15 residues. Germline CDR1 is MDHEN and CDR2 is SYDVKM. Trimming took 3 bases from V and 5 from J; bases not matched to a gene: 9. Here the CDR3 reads CASSFPSTGLETQYF. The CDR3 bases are TGTGCCAGCAGTTTCCCCTCGACAGGGTTGGAGACCCAGTACTTC. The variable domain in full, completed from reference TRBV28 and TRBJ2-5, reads DVKVTQSSRYLVKRTGEKVFLECVQDMDHENMFWYRQDPGLGLRLIYFSYDVKMKEKGDIPEGYSVSREKKERFSLILESASTNQTSMYLCASSFPSTGLETQYFGPGTRLLVL.

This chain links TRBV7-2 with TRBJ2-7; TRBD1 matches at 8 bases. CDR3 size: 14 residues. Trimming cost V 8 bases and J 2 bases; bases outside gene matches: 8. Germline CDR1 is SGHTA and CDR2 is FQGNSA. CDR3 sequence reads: CASGRGLQAYEQYF. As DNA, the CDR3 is TGTGCCAGCGGCAGGGGGCTACAGGCCTACGAGCAGTACTTC.

The CDR3 region is CASSSLQLSNSPLHF. The CDR3 coding sequence is TGCGCCAGCAGCTCCTTACAGCTCTCAAATTCACCCCTCCACTTT. V is TRBV5-1 and J is TRBJ1-6; D unclear. Germline CDR1 reads SGHRS; CDR2 reads YFSETQ. V was trimmed by 3 bases and J by 7 bases, leaving 14 bases between them. The CDR3 has 15 residues.

The CDR3 DNA reads TGTGCCAGCAGCTTTAAGGGACAGAGCGATTACGAGCAGTACTTC. This sequence encodes CASSFKGQSDYEQYF. V gene TRBV7-2 combines with J gene TRBJ2-7, with 7 bases that match TRBD1. The V gene's germline CDR1 is SGHTA and CDR2 FQGNSA. The CDR3 has 15 residues. With V trimmed by 3 bases and J by 4 bases, 9 bases remained unmatched.

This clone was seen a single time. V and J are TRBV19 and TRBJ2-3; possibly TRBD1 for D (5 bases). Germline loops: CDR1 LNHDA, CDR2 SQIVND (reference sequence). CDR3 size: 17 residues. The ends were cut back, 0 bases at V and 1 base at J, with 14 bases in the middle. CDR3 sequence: CASSIDPTAPGTDTQYF. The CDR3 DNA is TGTGCCAGTAGTATAGACCCGACAGCACCAGGCACAGATACGCAGTATTTT.

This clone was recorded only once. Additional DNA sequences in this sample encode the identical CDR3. The CDR3 loop reads CASSLGGAEAFF. The CDR3 nucleotides read TGTGCCAGCAGTTTAGGGGGGGCTGAAGCTTTCTTT. The rearrangement joins TRBV27 to TRBJ1-1; TRBD1 might be the D (5 bases). V lost 2 bases to trimming and J lost 6 bases, with 7 bases between them. The CDR3 runs 12 residues. Germline CDR1 reads MNHEY; CDR2 reads SMNVEV (reference sequence).

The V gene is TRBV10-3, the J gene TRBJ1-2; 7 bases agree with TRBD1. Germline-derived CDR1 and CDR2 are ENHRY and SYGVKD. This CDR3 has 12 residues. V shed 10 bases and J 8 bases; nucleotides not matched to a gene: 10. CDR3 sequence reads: CATTGGGGGYTF. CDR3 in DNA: TGTGCCACAACCGGAGGGGGCGGCGGCTACACCTTC.

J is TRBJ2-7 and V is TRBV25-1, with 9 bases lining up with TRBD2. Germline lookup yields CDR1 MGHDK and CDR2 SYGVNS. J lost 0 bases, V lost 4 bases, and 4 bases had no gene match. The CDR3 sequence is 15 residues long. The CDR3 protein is CASSVLAGLSYEQYF. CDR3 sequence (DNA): TGTGCCAGCAGTGTCCTAGCGGGACTCTCCTACGAGCAGTACTTC.

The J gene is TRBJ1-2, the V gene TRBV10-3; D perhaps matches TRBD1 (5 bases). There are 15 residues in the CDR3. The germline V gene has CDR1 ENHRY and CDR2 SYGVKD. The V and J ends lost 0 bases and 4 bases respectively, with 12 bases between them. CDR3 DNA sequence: TGTGCCATCAGTGAGTCGGGCGGCAGGGCCTATGGCTACACCTTC. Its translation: CAISESGGRAYGYTF.

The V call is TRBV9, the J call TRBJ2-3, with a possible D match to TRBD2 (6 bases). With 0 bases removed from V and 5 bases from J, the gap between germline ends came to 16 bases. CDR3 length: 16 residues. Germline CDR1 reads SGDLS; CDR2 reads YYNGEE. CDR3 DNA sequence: TGTGCCAGCAGCGTAGGGGGACTCTTGCAGGGAGATACGCAGTATTTT. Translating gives CASSVGGLLQGDTQYF.

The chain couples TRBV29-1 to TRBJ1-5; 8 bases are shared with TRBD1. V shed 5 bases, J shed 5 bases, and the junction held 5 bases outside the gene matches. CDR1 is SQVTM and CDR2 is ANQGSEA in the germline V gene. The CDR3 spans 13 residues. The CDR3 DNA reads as TGCAGCGTTAGTCCAGGGGGCCATCAGCCCCAGCATTTT. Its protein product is CSVSPGGHQPQHF.

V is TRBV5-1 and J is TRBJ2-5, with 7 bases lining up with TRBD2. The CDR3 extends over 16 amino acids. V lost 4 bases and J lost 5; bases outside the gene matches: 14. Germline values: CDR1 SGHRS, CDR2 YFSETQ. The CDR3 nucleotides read TGCGCCAGCAGCAGAAGGGTAGCGGGCGATGGCGAGACCCAGTACTTC. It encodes CASSRRVAGDGETQYF.

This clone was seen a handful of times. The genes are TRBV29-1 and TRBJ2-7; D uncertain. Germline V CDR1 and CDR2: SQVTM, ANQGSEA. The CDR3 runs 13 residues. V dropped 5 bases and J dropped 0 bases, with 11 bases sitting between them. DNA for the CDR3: TGCAGCGTTTGGGCAGCATACTCCTACGAGCAGTACTTC. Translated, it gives CSVWAAYSYEQYF.

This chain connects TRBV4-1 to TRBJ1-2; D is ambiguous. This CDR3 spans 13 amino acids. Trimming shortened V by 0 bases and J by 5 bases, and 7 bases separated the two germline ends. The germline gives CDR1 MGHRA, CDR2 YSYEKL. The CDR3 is CASSQDRIYGYTF. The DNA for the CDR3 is TGCGCCAGCAGCCAAGACAGGATTTATGGCTACACCTTC.

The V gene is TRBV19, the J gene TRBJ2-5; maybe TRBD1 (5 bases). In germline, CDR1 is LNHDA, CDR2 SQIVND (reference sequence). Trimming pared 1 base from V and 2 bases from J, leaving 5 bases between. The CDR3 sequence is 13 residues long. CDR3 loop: CASSIGQQETQYF. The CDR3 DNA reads TGTGCCAGTAGTATAGGACAGCAAGAGACCCAGTACTTC.